This is a list of T cell receptor beta chains from one sample in a study of T cell repertoires in aging, cancer and after chemotherapy. TCRdb processed the multiplex PCR reads anew with MiXCR; each CDR3 protein has one entry. The sample holds 9,500 or so distinct CDR3 sequences, approximately 25% seen once. The sequencing input was blood. The receptors originated from a human donor in good health. Both conserved end residues are part of each CDR3. D genes are given only for firm matches. A clone size is listed for some rows: how often the clone was seen (once, few, many), or a class if it is expanded.

17	.	TRBV25-1	TRBD2	TRBJ2-3	CASSASGRARSTDTQYF	TGTGCCAGCAGCGCTAGCGGGAGGGCCCGAAGCACAGATACGCAGTATTTT
13	few	TRBV27	TRBD2	TRBJ2-7	CARSRGGTYEQYF	TGTGCCAGGTCTAGGGGAGGGACCTACGAGCAGTACTTC
17	few	TRBV13	.	TRBJ2-3	CASSLRVGMGFTDTQYF	TGTGCCAGCAGCTTACGGGTGGGGATGGGTTTCACAGATACGCAGTATTTT
15	few	TRBV5-4	TRBD1	TRBJ2-2	CASSDGTGNTGELFF	TGTGCCAGCAGCGATGGGACAGGGAACACCGGGGAGCTGTTTTTT
13	medium-sized	TRBV7-2	TRBD2	TRBJ2-1	CASSLQRGDEQFF	TGTGCCAGCAGCTTACAGCGGGGGGATGAGCAGTTCTTC
14	medium-sized	TRBV12-3/TRBV12-4	.	TRBJ2-7	CASRPKVWSYEQYF	TGTGCCAGCAGACCGAAGGTTTGGTCCTACGAGCAGTACTTC
15	medium-sized	TRBV19	.	TRBJ1-5	CASSGQVRGNQPQHF	TGTGCCAGTAGTGGGCAGGTGCGCGGCAATCAGCCCCAGCATTTT
16	.	TRBV27	.	TRBJ2-1	CASSGKTGGPRFEQFF	TGTGCCAGCAGCGGGAAGACTGGTGGGCCTAGATTTGAGCAGTTCTTC
15	few	TRBV11-2	.	TRBJ1-4	CASSLAGAGNEKLFF	TGTGCCAGCAGCTTAGCAGGGGCTGGTAATGAAAAACTGTTTTTT
14	.	TRBV4-1	TRBD1	TRBJ2-7	CASSHQGVSYEQYF	TGCGCCAGCAGCCACCAGGGGGTCTCCTACGAGCAGTACTTC
13	few	TRBV5-5	.	TRBJ1-1	CASGAWGGTEAFF	TGTGCCAGCGGCGCATGGGGGGGAACTGAAGCTTTCTTT
14	.	TRBV6-2/TRBV6-3	TRBD2	TRBJ2-1	CASTRTSGRNEQFF	TGTGCCAGCACTCGGACTAGCGGGAGAAATGAGCAGTTCTTC
15	.	TRBV6-4	.	TRBJ2-7	CAISYVPGGPYEQYF	TGTGCCATCAGTTACGTCCCGGGGGGCCCCTACGAGCAGTACTTC
16	medium-sized	TRBV5-5	.	TRBJ1-3	CASSFSTGPGGNTIYF	TGTGCCAGCAGCTTCAGCACAGGGCCGGGTGGAAACACCATATATTTT
15	once	TRBV5-1	.	TRBJ2-1	CASGGDSGGRDEQFF	TGCGCCAGCGGCGGAGACTCCGGGGGTAGGGATGAGCAGTTCTTC
15	.	TRBV18	.	TRBJ2-4	CASSPGHQAKNIQYF	TGTGCCAGCTCACCGGGACATCAAGCCAAAAACATTCAGTACTTC
16	.	TRBV4-1	.	TRBJ2-1	CASSQDFGESYNEQFF	TGCGCCAGCAGCCAAGATTTCGGGGAATCCTACAATGAGCAGTTCTTC
12	.	TRBV7-6	.	TRBJ2-1	CASSLEGNEQFF	TGTGCCAGCAGCTTAGAAGGGAATGAGCAGTTCTTC
13	medium-sized	TRBV6-5	.	TRBJ1-5	CASSYGSGQPQHF	TGTGCCAGCAGTTACGGGTCCGGTCAGCCCCAGCATTTT
15	few	TRBV20-1	.	TRBJ2-2	CSASQGGTVTGELFF	TGCAGTGCTAGTCAAGGGGGTACCGTCACCGGGGAGCTGTTTTTT
16	once	TRBV28	TRBD1	TRBJ2-7	CASSFPPGTGFYEQYF	TGTGCCAGCAGTTTTCCACCCGGGACAGGATTTTACGAGCAGTACTTC
13	medium-sized	TRBV27	.	TRBJ1-5	CASSRTDNQPQHF	TGTGCCAGCAGCCGGACAGATAACCAGCCCCAGCATTTT
14	few	TRBV18	.	TRBJ2-4	CASSPGQRKDIQYF	TGTGCCAGCTCACCCGGACAGCGGAAGGACATTCAGTACTTC
14	medium-sized	TRBV20-1	TRBD2	TRBJ2-1	CSAREGLAGIRQFF	TGCAGTGCTAGAGAGGGACTAGCGGGAATCCGGCAGTTCTTC
16	medium-sized	TRBV6-1	TRBD1	TRBJ2-7	CASSDHRGYQTYEQYF	TGTGCCAGCAGTGACCACAGGGGCTACCAAACCTACGAGCAGTACTTC
12	.	TRBV5-1	.	TRBJ2-7	CASRGYDNEQYF	TGCGCCAGCAGAGGTTATGACAACGAGCAGTACTTC
19	few	TRBV27	TRBD2	TRBJ2-1	CASSLRPPLAGLPPSTQFF	TGTGCCAGCAGTTTAAGACCCCCGTTAGCGGGACTCCCCCCCTCGACCCAGTTCTTC
15	.	TRBV28	TRBD2	TRBJ2-3	CATSFSGIGTDTQYF	TGTGCCACCAGCTTTAGCGGGATTGGCACAGATACGCAGTATTTT
16	few	TRBV24-1	.	TRBJ2-2	CATSSGRLGYTGELFF	TGTGCCACCAGCTCTGGTCGGTTGGGATACACCGGGGAGCTGTTTTTT
15	few	TRBV7-2	TRBD1	TRBJ1-3	CASSAGGHSGNTIYF	TGTGCCAGCAGCGCAGGGGGCCACTCTGGAAACACCATATATTTT
15	.	TRBV5-4	TRBD2	TRBJ2-3	CASSFKLAGADTQYF	TGTGCCAGCAGCTTTAAACTAGCGGGGGCAGATACGCAGTATTTT
17	few	TRBV11-3	.	TRBJ2-2	CASSLHDRRAWAGELFF	TGTGCCAGCAGCCTACACGACAGGCGGGCTTGGGCCGGGGAGCTGTTTTTT
15	.	TRBV19	TRBD1	TRBJ1-1	CASNYRGRENTEAFF	TGTGCCAGCAATTACAGGGGGCGGGAGAACACTGAAGCTTTCTTT
18	few	TRBV7-2	.	TRBJ2-5	CASSLVPPGGATPETQYF	TGTGCCAGCAGCTTAGTTCCCCCGGGCGGAGCGACCCCCGAGACCCAGTACTTC
14	medium-sized	TRBV20-1	TRBD1	TRBJ2-2	CSAQPGQHTGELFF	TGCAGTGCGCAACCGGGACAGCACACCGGGGAGCTGTTTTTT
18	.	TRBV5-6	TRBD2	TRBJ2-1	CASSLPSGRAGQYNEQFF	TGTGCCAGCAGCTTGCCTAGCGGGAGGGCCGGGCAATACAATGAGCAGTTCTTC
15	.	TRBV6-2/TRBV6-3	.	TRBJ2-3	CASSPQEASTDTQYF	TGTGCCAGCAGTCCACAGGAAGCTAGCACAGATACGCAGTATTTT
15	few	TRBV28	.	TRBJ1-3	CASSLWADPGNTIYF	TGTGCCAGCAGTTTGTGGGCAGATCCTGGAAACACCATATATTTT
15	.	TRBV6-1	.	TRBJ2-2	CASTILEYNTGELFF	TGTGCCAGCACCATCCTCGAATACAACACCGGGGAGCTGTTTTTT
17	.	TRBV12-3/TRBV12-4	TRBD1	TRBJ2-7	CASSKFGGTGNSYEQYF	TGTGCCAGCAGCAAATTTGGTGGGACAGGGAATTCCTACGAGCAGTACTTC
12	.	TRBV28	.	TRBJ1-2	CASTQTGFGYTF	TGTGCCAGCACCCAAACAGGGTTTGGCTACACCTTC
11	.	TRBV27	.	TRBJ2-5	CASSLQETQYF	TGTGCCAGCAGTCTACAAGAGACCCAGTACTTC
18	.	TRBV27	.	TRBJ1-1	CASSLKPPAGWGVTKAFF	TGTGCCAGCAGTTTAAAGCCGCCGGCAGGGTGGGGAGTAACTAAAGCTTTCTTT
14	.	TRBV14	.	TRBJ1-1	CASSPGEPNTEAFF	TGTGCCAGCAGCCCTGGGGAACCGAACACTGAAGCTTTCTTT
15	few	TRBV6-1	.	TRBJ2-3	CAISGGVGNTDTQYF	TGTGCCATCAGTGGTGGGGTAGGCAACACAGATACGCAGTATTTT
15	few	TRBV18	TRBD2	TRBJ2-1	CASSLGLAGENEQFF	TGTGCCAGCTCCTTGGGACTAGCGGGAGAGAATGAGCAGTTCTTC
13	few	TRBV27	TRBD1	TRBJ2-4	CASTTGGKNIQYF	TGTGCCAGCACTACAGGGGGCAAGAACATTCAGTACTTC
12	.	TRBV20-1	.	TRBJ1-1	CSAREGNSEAFF	TGCAGTGCTAGGGAGGGGAACTCTGAAGCTTTCTTT
16	.	TRBV12-3/TRBV12-4	TRBD1	TRBJ2-3	CASSYRQGLGTDTQYF	TGTGCCAGCAGTTATCGACAGGGGCTGGGCACAGATACGCAGTATTTT
11	medium-sized	TRBV7-9	.	TRBJ1-2	CASSFGSGYTF	TGTGCCAGCAGCTTTGGGAGTGGCTACACCTTC
16	.	TRBV9	TRBD1	TRBJ1-4	CASSRDSASQNEKLFF	TGTGCCAGCAGCCGGGACAGCGCTTCACAAAATGAAAAACTGTTTTTT